The T cell receptor beta chain described here comes from a study of blood T cell repertoires in COVID-19. The V gene's germline CDR1 is MRHNA and CDR2 SNTAGT. The CDR3 loop spans 13 amino acids. Trimming cost V 5 bases and J 7 bases, with 15 bases left between them. Sequenced by immunoSEQ multiplex PCR; TCRdb stores in-frame clones only, minus some. Here the sample spans roughly 60,000 clones, approximately 83% being singletons. The TCR was taken from a woman over 75 with acute or convalescent COVID-19. The genes are TRBV6-4 and TRBJ2-7; D perhaps matches TRBD2 (6 bases). The sequencing input was peripheral blood. The CDR3 DNA reads as TGTGCCAGCAGTCCAGCGGAGGGTTTTGAGCAGTACTTC. This translates into CASSPAEGFEQYF.